Each of the 27 T cell receptor beta chains below was sequenced from the same sample in a study of T-cell memory formation after mild COVID-19. MiXCR, run by TCRdb on the 5' RACE reads, gives a single entry per CDR3 protein. Among about half a million distinct CDR3 sequences, 18% were seen once, and the ten largest hold 10% to 15%. The sample was PBMCs or a T cell subset sorted from them (not recorded which). These receptors all stem from an adult woman who had mild COVID-19 (a few samples of this study predate the infection). Cell type and time point are not known.

The chain uses TRBV4-3 and TRBJ2-3; D gene ambiguous. The germline gives CDR1 LGHNA, CDR2 YSLEER. The ends were cut back, 2 bases at V and 6 bases at J, with 9 bases in the middle. The CDR3 extends over 13 amino acids. The CDR3 loop reads CASSQWRVDTQYF. DNA for the CDR3: TGCGCCAGCAGCCAATGGCGCGTTGATACGCAGTATTTT.

The chain has TRBV5-1 and TRBJ1-1; 9 bases are a match to TRBD1. The CDR3 is 15 residues long. The germline V gene has CDR1 SGHRS and CDR2 YFSETQ. The V gene end was trimmed by 4 bases and the J gene end by 4 bases; junction bases not matched to a gene: 8. This CDR3 is CASSLPQGAPTEAFF. In nucleotides, the CDR3 is TGCGCCAGCAGCCTTCCACAGGGGGCGCCCACTGAAGCTTTCTTT.

The rearrangement joins TRBV7-6 to TRBJ1-4; possible D gene TRBD1, 6 bases. V dropped 5 bases and J dropped 0 bases, with 10 bases sitting between them. CDR3 size: 15 residues. Germline CDR1 SGHVS, CDR2 FNYEAQ. CDR3 protein: CASSRWTATNEKLFF. The CDR3 DNA follows: TGTGCCAGCAGCCGATGGACAGCAACTAATGAAAAACTGTTTTTT. The full variable domain, its missing parts supplied by reference TRBV7-6 and TRBJ1-4, is GAGVSQSPRYKVTKRGQDVALRCDPISGHVSLYWYRQALGQGPEFLTYFNYEAQQDKSGLPNDRFSAERPEGSISTLTIQRTEQRDSAMYRCASSRWTATNEKLFFGSGTQLSVL.

Details on this clonotype: At one boundary the junction diverges from the germline segment, which might be a read error. In DNA form, the CDR3 reads TGTGCCAGCAGCCGAAACCCCCCCCTCGGACCTCCGGGAAGGGGTTTT. Translation: CASSRNPPLGPPGRGF. V is TRBV14 and J is TRBJ1-4; TRBD1 might be the D (5 bases). The CDR3 contains 16 residues. The V gene's germline CDR1 is SGHDN and CDR2 FVKESK.

The rearrangement uses TRBV5-6 and TRBJ2-7; the match to TRBD1 covers 7 bases. Germline V gene lookup returns CDR1 SGHDT and CDR2 YYEEEE. This CDR3 contains 15 residues. Germline trimming cut 6 bases from V and 2 bases from J; bases unmatched to any gene: 11. The CDR3 DNA is TGTGCCAGCACCCGAGGGCAGGGGACAGCCTACGAGCAGTACTTC. This translates into CASTRGQGTAYEQYF.

The chain carries TRBV5-1 and TRBJ1-5; D is possibly TRBD1 (6 bases). This CDR3 has 18 amino acids. Trimming took 3 bases from V and 3 from J, leaving 22 bases between them. Germline CDR1 is SGHRS and CDR2 is YFSETQ. This CDR3 reads CASSSRLRAHRDNQPQHF. The CDR3 region has the DNA TGCGCCAGCAGCTCCAGACTCCGGGCCCACAGGGACAATCAGCCCCAGCATTTT.

There are a few counts of this clonotype. V is TRBV6-6 and J is TRBJ2-7; 8 bases agree with TRBD1. V lost 2 bases, J lost 6 bases, and 6 bases stayed unmatched. The CDR3 is made up of 14 amino acids. The germline gives CDR1 MNHNY, CDR2 SVGAGI (reference sequence). In DNA, the CDR3 is TGTGCCAGCAGTTACCCGGGACAGGCCTCCGAGCAGTACTTC. It codes for CASSYPGQASEQYF.

This rearrangement joins TRBV19 to TRBJ1-5, with TRBD1 matching 7 bases. V was pared by 2 bases and J by 6 bases, with 4 bases of the junction left unmatched. This CDR3 is 14 amino acids long. Germline loops: CDR1 LNHDA, CDR2 SQIVND (reference sequence). This CDR3 reads CASSIFQGGQPQHF. The CDR3 region has the DNA TGTGCCAGTAGTATATTTCAGGGGGGTCAGCCCCAGCATTTT.

V is TRBV12-3 or TRBV12-4 and J is TRBJ2-1; weak D call: TRBD2 (7 bases). The CDR3 has 17 residues. The V end was cut by 4 bases, the J end by 0 bases, with 16 bases between. The CDR3 spells CASSSPGGPSSYNEQFF. The CDR3 nucleotides read TGTGCCAGCAGTTCCCCCGGGGGGCCAAGCTCCTACAATGAGCAGTTCTTC.

The chain joins TRBV5-5 to TRBJ2-7, with 8 bases fitting TRBD1. The V gene end was trimmed by 0 bases and the J gene end by 7 bases; junction bases not matched to a gene: 3. CDR3 length equals 13 residues. Germline loops: CDR1 SGHKS, CDR2 YYEKEE (reference sequence). DNA of the CDR3: TGTGCCAGCAGCTTGGGGGACAGGAGGGAGCAGTACTTC. Amino acids: CASSLGDRREQYF.

The chain uses TRBV3-1 and TRBJ2-7; 7 bases agree with TRBD1. V lost 0 bases, J lost 0 bases, and 2 bases stayed unmatched. The germline CDR1 and CDR2 sequences are LGHDT and YNNKEL (reference sequence). This CDR3 region has 15 residues. CDR3 DNA: TGTGCCAGCAGCCAAGAAGGGGGCGGCTCCTACGAGCAGTACTTC. The encoded protein is CASSQEGGGSYEQYF.

The genes are TRBV24-1 and TRBJ2-3; 7 bases match TRBD1. The junction had 7 bases not matched to a gene; V was cut back by 4 bases and J by 10 bases. The CDR3 covers 13 residues. Germline CDR1 is KGHDR and CDR2 is SFDVKD. The CDR3 spells CATSELDRDPQYF. CDR3 bases: TGTGCCACCAGTGAGCTCGACAGGGATCCGCAGTATTTT.

The chain combines TRBV4-1 with TRBJ2-3; 14 bases line up with TRBD2. CDR1 and CDR2 (germline): MGHRA, YSYEKL. The CDR3 is made up of 19 amino acids. Trimming took 4 bases from V and 4 from J; bases not matched to a gene: 13. The CDR3 region is CASSLRTSGGSNVADTQYF. The CDR3 nucleotides are TGCGCCAGCAGCCTAAGGACTAGCGGGGGGTCTAACGTGGCAGATACGCAGTATTTT.

The chain combines TRBV7-6 with TRBJ2-7; TRBD2 matches 13 bases. The CDR3 is 16 residues long. The junction had 10 bases not matched to a gene; V was cut back by 5 bases and J by 6 bases. Per the germline V gene, CDR1 is SGHVS and CDR2 is FNYEAQ. CDR3: CASSPGLAGKSGEQYF. The CDR3 region has the DNA TGTGCCAGCAGCCCGGGACTAGCGGGAAAGTCGGGCGAGCAGTACTTC.

This clonotype was recorded a few times. The rearrangement links TRBV4-1 to TRBJ2-7; TRBD2 aligns across 7 bases. J lost 1 base, V lost 2 bases, and 5 bases had no gene match. The germline gives CDR1 MGHRA, CDR2 YSYEKL. This CDR3 has 15 residues. The CDR3 DNA is TGCGCCAGCAGCCAATTGTTCGGGGGGTCCTACGAGCAGTACTTC. Its protein product is CASSQLFGGSYEQYF.

This clonotype was picked up a small number of times. The rearrangement links TRBV29-1 to TRBJ2-7; 9 bases map to TRBD2. This CDR3 region has 13 residues. The V gene end was trimmed by 3 bases and the J gene end by 3 bases; junction bases not matched to a gene: 3. Germline V CDR1 and CDR2: SQVTM, ANQGSEA. This CDR3 is CSVELAGDYEQYF. In nucleotides, the CDR3 is TGCAGCGTTGAGTTAGCGGGAGACTACGAGCAGTACTTC.

There are a few counts of this clonotype. The CDR3 is CASSSDRSHYEQYF. CDR3 bases: TGTGCCAGCAGTTCGGACAGGTCCCACTACGAGCAGTACTTC. This chain joins TRBV27 and TRBJ2-7, with TRBD1 matching 7 bases. This CDR3 region has 14 residues. V lost 4 bases and J lost 3; bases outside the gene matches: 6. Per the germline V gene, CDR1 is MNHEY and CDR2 is SMNVEV (reference sequence).

This clonotype was seen more than once but under ten times. The chain combines TRBV20-1 with TRBJ1-1; tentatively, D is TRBD1 (6 bases). This CDR3 region has 14 residues. The ends were cut back, 6 bases at V and 0 bases at J, with 14 bases in the middle. Germline loops: CDR1 DFQATT, CDR2 SNEGSKA (reference sequence). The CDR3 nucleotides are TGCAGTGCGCGGACAGTATTCATGAACACTGAAGCTTTCTTT. Protein product: CSARTVFMNTEAFF.

The rearrangement links TRBV29-1 to TRBJ2-1; TRBD2 matches at 11 bases. V was clipped by 7 bases and J by 6 bases; unmatched bases: 8. The CDR3 runs 14 residues. Germline lookup yields CDR1 SQVTM and CDR2 ANQGSEA. The CDR3 nucleotides read TGCAGCGCCTTAGCGGGGGGGCACTCCAATGAGCAGTTCTTC. Protein: CSALAGGHSNEQFF.

This clonotype was seen a few times. The junction departs from the called germline gene at one end, perhaps through a read error. V usage is TRBV20-1 and J usage is TRBJ2-3; TRBD1 might be the D (5 bases). This CDR3 region has 16 residues. Germline CDR1 DFQATT, CDR2 SNEGSKA (reference sequence). In DNA, the CDR3 is TGCAGTGCTCGAGACCCGGGCAGGGTGAACACAGATACGCAGTATTTT. It yields the protein CSARDPGRVNTDTQYF.

The rearrangement joins TRBV7-3 to TRBJ2-1; D may match TRBD1 or TRBD2 (5 bases each). Trimming removed 4 bases at V and 6 bases at J, with 10 bases between. The CDR3 totals 13 residues. Germline CDR1 SGHTA, CDR2 FQGTGA. The CDR3 DNA sequence: TGTGCCAGCAGCTCCGGGACGATCAATGAGCAGTTCTTC. Translated, it gives CASSSGTINEQFF.

This clonotype was observed a few times. The chain combines TRBV20-1 with TRBJ1-1, with 8 bases fitting TRBD1. This CDR3 contains 16 residues. Per germline, CDR1 DFQATT and CDR2 SNEGSKA (reference sequence). V gave up 1 base and J gave up 1 base; unmatched junction bases: 8. The CDR3 loop reads CSARGPTGGPNTEAFF. The CDR3 DNA reads TGCAGTGCTAGAGGCCCAACAGGGGGTCCGAACACTGAAGCTTTCTTT.

This clonotype was recorded a few times. Because it lacks the conserved phenylalanine or tryptophan at the end, this CDR3 is likely a read error. It is unclear where the CDR3 begins or ends on the DNA, so no DNA is shown, and the CDR3 is as TCRdb lists it. This rearrangement joins TRBV5-1 to TRBJ1-4; whether TRBD1, the table's D call, matches the DNA was not checked. The germline CDR1 and CDR2 sequences are SGHRS and YFSETQ. The CDR3 length equals 11 residues, ends included. Here the CDR3 reads CASSLCPDPDG.

DNA of the CDR3: TGCAGCGTCACCGGACTAGCGGGAGCCACGGGCTCCTACAATGAGCAGTTCTTC. Its protein is CSVTGLAGATGSYNEQFF. The chain employs TRBV20-1 and TRBJ2-1, with TRBD2 identical over 13 bases. This CDR3 is built from 18 residues. CDR1 and CDR2 from the germline V gene are DFQATT and SNEGSKA (reference sequence).

This clonotype was observed many times. This chain uses TRBV11-1 with TRBJ1-1; 9 bases map to TRBD1. Trimming took 4 bases from V and 5 from J; bases not matched to a gene: 8. Germline assignment: CDR1 SGHAT and CDR2 FQDESV (reference sequence). CDR3 length equals 15 residues. The DNA for the CDR3 is TGTGCCAGCAGCTCGCGGGACAGGGTATTAACTGAAGCTTTCTTT. This encodes CASSSRDRVLTEAFF.

Ten or more counts support this clonotype. In nucleotides, the CDR3 is TGCAGTGCTAGAATAACGGATCCGGGCGTCGCTTTCTTT. Protein product: CSARITDPGVAFF. This rearrangement joins TRBV20-1 to TRBJ1-1; D uncertain. The V gene's germline CDR1 is DFQATT and CDR2 SNEGSKA (reference sequence). Deletions cut 2 bases from V and 11 bases from J, with 18 bases between. The CDR3 is made up of 13 amino acids.

This clonotype was recorded a few times. This rearrangement joins TRBV7-9 to TRBJ2-7; unclear D gene. Trimming left V 4 bases short and J 4 bases short, with 8 bases between. The length of the CDR3 is 12 residues. Germline CDR1 and CDR2: SEHNR and FQNEAQ (reference sequence). The CDR3 is CASSSVGYEQYF. For the CDR3, the DNA is TGTGCCAGCAGCTCCGTAGGGTACGAGCAGTACTTC.